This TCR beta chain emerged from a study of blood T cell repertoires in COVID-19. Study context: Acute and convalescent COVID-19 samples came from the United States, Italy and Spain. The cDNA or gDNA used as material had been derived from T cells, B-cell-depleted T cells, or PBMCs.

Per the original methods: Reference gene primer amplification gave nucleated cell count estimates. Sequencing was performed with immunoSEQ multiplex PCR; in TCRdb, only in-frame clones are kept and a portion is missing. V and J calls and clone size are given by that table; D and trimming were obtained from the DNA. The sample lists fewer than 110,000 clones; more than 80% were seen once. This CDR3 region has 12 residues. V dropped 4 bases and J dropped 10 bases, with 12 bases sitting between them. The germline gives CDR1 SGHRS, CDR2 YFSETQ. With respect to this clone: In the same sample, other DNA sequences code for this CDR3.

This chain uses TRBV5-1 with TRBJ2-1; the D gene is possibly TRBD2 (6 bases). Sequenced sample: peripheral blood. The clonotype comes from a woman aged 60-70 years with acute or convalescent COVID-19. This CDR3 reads CASSLGGGEQFF. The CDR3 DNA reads TGCGCCAGCAGCCTCGGAGGAGGGGAGCAGTTCTTC.